The rows below give T cell receptor beta chains drawn from one sample of a study of CD4+ T cells in melanoma. Measured with immunoSEQ multiplex PCR; TCRdb has only the in-frame clones, and not every one. The sample yields some 9,900 clones, around 62% seen once. Sequencing was performed on cells from a culture (not recorded whether cultured in vitro). These receptors were taken from a human donor with melanoma. CDR3s leave out the opening cysteine and the closing phenylalanine or tryptophan. Each record gives: J gene, V gene, CDR3 protein.

J gene: TRBJ2-1; V gene: TRBV2; CDR3 protein: ASSYLVGDEQF
J gene: TRBJ1-2; V gene: TRBV5-1; CDR3 protein: ASSLADLQANYGYT
J gene: TRBJ2-3; V gene: TRBV6-5; CDR3 protein: ASSFRDRSSTQY
J gene: TRBJ1-6; V gene: TRBV5-1; CDR3 protein: ASSLMPPDNNSPLH
J gene: TRBJ2-5; V gene: TRBV5-1; CDR3 protein: ASSRGGVAGTETQY
J gene: TRBJ2-6; V gene: TRBV15; CDR3 protein: ATSRETDRGLVAGANVLT
J gene: TRBJ2-7; V gene: TRBV11-2; CDR3 protein: ASSLRTLPYEQY
J gene: TRBJ1-1; V gene: TRBV4-1; CDR3 protein: ASSFNPLGGPNTEAF
J gene: TRBJ1-1; V gene: TRBV12-5; CDR3 protein: ASAKEGPGTEAF
J gene: TRBJ1-3; V gene: TRBV7-8; CDR3 protein: ASSFQTGQRNTIY
J gene: TRBJ2-7; V gene: TRBV7-8; CDR3 protein: ASSLEAGGGNEQY
J gene: TRBJ2-7; V gene: TRBV2; CDR3 protein: ASSDLSGLDYEQY
J gene: TRBJ2-1; V gene: TRBV19; CDR3 protein: ASSPGGSNEQF
J gene: TRBJ1-6; V gene: TRBV7-2; CDR3 protein: ASSNGPGQVYNSPLH
J gene: TRBJ2-1; V gene: TRBV4-2; CDR3 protein: ASSQDGRYNEQF
J gene: TRBJ2-3; V gene: TRBV19; CDR3 protein: ASTPTPRGLTDTQY
J gene: TRBJ2-1; V gene: TRBV6-1; CDR3 protein: ASSGVGTVRNNEQF